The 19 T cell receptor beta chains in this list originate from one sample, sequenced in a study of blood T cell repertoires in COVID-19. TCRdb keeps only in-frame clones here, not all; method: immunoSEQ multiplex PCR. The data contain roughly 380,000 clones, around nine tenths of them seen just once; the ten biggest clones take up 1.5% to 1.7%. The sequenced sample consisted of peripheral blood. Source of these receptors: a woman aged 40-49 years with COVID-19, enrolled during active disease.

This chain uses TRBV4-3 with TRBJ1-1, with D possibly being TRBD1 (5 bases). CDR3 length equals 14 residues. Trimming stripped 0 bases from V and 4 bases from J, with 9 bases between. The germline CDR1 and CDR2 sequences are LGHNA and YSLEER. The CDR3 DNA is TGCGCCAGCAGCCAAGATGGGGGGGTCACTGAAGCTTTCTTT. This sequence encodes CASSQDGGVTEAFF.

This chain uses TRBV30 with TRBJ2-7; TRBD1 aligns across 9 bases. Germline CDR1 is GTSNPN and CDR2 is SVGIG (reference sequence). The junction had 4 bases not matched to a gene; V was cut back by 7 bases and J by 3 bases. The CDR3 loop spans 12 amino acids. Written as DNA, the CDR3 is TGTGCCTTGGGGACAGGGAACTACGAGCAGTACTTC. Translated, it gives CALGTGNYEQYF.

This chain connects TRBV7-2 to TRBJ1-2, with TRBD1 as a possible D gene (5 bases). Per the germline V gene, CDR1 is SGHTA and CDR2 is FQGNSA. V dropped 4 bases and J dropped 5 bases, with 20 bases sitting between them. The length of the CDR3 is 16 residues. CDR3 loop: CASSSVRVLLGYGYTF. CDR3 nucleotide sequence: TGTGCCAGCAGCTCGGTCAGGGTTTTATTGGGATATGGCTACACCTTC.

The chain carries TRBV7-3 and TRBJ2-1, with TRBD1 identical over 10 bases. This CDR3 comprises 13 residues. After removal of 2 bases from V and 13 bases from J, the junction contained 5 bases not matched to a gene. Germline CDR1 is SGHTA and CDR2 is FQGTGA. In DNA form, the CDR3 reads TGTGCCAGCAGCTTACGGGACAGGGGCTTCCAGTTCTTC. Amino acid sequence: CASSLRDRGFQFF.

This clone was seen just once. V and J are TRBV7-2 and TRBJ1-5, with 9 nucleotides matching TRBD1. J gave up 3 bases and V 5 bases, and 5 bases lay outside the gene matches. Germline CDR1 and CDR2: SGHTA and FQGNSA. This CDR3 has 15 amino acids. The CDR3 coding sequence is TGTGCCAGCAGCGAGGGACAGGGCCCCAATCAGCCCCAGCATTTT. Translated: CASSEGQGPNQPQHF.

The CDR3 sequence: CSARARSGYTF. The CDR3 nucleotides are TGCAGTGCTAGAGCCAGGTCTGGCTACACCTTC. V is TRBV20-1 and J is TRBJ1-2, with no clear D. The CDR3 length is 11 residues. The germline CDR1 and CDR2 sequences are DFQATT and SNEGSKA (reference sequence). Deletions cut 1 base from V and 7 bases from J, with 7 bases between.

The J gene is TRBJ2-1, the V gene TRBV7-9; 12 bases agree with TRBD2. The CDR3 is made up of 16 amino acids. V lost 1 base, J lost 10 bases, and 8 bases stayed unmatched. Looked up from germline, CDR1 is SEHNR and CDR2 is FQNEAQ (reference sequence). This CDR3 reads CASSLEASGRAREQFF. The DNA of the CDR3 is TGTGCCAGCAGCTTAGAGGCTAGCGGGAGGGCCAGGGAGCAGTTCTTC. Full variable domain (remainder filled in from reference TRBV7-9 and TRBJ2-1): DTGVSQNPRHKITKRGQNVTFRCDPISEHNRLYWYRQTLGQGPEFLTYFQNEAQLEKSRLLSDRFSAERPKGSFSTLEIQRTEQGDSAMYLCASSLEASGRAREQFFGPGTRLTVL.

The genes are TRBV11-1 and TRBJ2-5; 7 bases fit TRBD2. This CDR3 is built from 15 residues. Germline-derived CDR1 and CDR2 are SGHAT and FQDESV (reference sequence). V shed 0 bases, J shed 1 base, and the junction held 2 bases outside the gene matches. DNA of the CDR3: TGTGCCAGCAGCTTAGCTAGCGGGCCCCAAGAGACCCAGTACTTC. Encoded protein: CASSLASGPQETQYF. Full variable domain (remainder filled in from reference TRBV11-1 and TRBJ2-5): EAEVAQSPRYKITEKSQAVAFWCDPISGHATLYWYRQILGQGPELLVQFQDESVVDDSQLPKDRFSAERLKGVDSTLKIQPAELGDSAMYLCASSLASGPQETQYFGPGTRLLVL.

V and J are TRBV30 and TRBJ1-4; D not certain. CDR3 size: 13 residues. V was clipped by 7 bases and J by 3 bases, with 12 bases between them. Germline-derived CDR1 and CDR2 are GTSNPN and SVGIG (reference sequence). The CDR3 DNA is TGTGCCTTTGACCCGGAGGCTAATGAAAAACTGTTTTTT. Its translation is CAFDPEANEKLFF.

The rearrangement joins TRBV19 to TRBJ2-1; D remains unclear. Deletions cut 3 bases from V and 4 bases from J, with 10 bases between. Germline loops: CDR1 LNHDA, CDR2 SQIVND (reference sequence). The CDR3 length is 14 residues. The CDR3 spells CASSIGYAYNEQFF. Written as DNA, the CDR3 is TGTGCCAGTAGTATCGGTTACGCGTACAATGAGCAGTTCTTC.

The CDR3 reads CASSPWSLVLTGELFF. The DNA for the CDR3 is TGTGCCAGCTCACCGTGGAGCTTAGTCCTCACCGGGGAGCTGTTTTTT. The chain links TRBV27 to TRBJ2-2; D unresolved. V dropped 8 bases and J dropped 4 bases, with 20 bases sitting between them. This CDR3 comprises 16 residues. Germline V gives CDR1 MNHEY, CDR2 SMNVEV (reference sequence).

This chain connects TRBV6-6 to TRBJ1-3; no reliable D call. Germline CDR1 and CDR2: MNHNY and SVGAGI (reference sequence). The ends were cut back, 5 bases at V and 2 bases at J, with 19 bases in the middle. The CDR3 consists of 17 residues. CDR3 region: CASSRPLRSGAGNTIYF. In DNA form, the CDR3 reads TGTGCCAGCAGTCGGCCCTTGAGATCCGGGGCTGGAAACACCATATATTTT.

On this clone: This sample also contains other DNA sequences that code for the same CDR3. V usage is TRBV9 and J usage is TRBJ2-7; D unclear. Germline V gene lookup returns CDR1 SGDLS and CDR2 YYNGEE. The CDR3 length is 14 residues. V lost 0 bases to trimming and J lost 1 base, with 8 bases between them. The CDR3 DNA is TGTGCCAGCAGCGTAGAGGCAGGATCCTACGAGCAGTACTTC. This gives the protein CASSVEAGSYEQYF.

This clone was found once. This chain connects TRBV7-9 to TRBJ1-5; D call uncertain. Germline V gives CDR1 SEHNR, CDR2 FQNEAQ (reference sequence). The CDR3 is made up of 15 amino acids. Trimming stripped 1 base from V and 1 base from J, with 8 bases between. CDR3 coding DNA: TGTGCCAGCAGCTTAGTCGGGAGGAGCAATCAGCCCCAGCATTTT. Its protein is CASSLVGRSNQPQHF.

CDR3 nucleotide sequence: TGTGCCAGCAGATACGACAGTTCGGGTCAGCCCCAGCATTTT. It specifies CASRYDSSGQPQHF. J is TRBJ1-5 and V is TRBV2, with D maybe TRBD1 (5 bases). Germline loops: CDR1 SNHLY, CDR2 FYNNEI. V was pared by 6 bases and J by 6 bases, with 15 bases between. This CDR3 contains 14 residues.

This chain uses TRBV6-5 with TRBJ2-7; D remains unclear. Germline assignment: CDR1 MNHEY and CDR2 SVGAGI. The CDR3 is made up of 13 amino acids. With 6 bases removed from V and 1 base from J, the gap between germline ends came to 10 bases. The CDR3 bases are TGTGCCAGCAGGTCGACGGGTTCCTACGAGCAGTACTTC. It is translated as CASRSTGSYEQYF.

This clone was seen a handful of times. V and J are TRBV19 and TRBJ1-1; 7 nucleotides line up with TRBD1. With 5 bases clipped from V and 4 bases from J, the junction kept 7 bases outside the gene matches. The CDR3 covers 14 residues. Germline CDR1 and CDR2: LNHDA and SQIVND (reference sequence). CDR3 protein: CASSAYRGVTEAFF. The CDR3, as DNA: TGTGCCAGTAGTGCTTACAGGGGAGTCACTGAAGCTTTCTTT.

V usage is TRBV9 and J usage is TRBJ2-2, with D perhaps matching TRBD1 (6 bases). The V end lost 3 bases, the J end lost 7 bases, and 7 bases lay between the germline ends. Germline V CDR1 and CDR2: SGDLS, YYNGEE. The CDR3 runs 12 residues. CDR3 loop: CASSGGHGELFF. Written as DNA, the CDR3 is TGTGCCAGCAGCGGGGGACACGGGGAGCTGTTTTTT.

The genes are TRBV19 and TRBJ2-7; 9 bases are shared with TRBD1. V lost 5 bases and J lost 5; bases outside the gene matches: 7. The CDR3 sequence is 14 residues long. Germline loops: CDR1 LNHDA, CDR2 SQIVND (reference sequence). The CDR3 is CASSGWTGVDEQYF. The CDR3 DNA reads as TGTGCCAGTAGTGGGTGGACAGGGGTCGACGAGCAGTACTTC. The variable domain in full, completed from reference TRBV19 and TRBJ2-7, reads DGGITQSPKYLFRKEGQNVTLSCEQNLNHDAMYWYRQDPGQGLRLIYYSQIVNDFQKGDIAEGYSVSREKKESFPLTVTSAQKNPTAFYLCASSGWTGVDEQYFGPGTRLTVT.